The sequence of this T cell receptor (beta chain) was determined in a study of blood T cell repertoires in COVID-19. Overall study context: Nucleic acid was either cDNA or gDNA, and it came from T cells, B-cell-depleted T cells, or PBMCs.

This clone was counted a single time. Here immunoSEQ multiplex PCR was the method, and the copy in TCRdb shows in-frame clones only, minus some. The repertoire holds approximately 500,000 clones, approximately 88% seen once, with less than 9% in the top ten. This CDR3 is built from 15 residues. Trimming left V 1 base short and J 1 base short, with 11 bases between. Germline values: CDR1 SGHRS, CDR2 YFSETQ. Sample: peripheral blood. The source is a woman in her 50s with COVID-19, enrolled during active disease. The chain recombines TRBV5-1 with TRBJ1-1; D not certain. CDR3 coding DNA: TGCGCCAGCAGCTTGTTCGGATCAGGGAACACTGAAGCTTTCTTT. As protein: CASSLFGSGNTEAFF.